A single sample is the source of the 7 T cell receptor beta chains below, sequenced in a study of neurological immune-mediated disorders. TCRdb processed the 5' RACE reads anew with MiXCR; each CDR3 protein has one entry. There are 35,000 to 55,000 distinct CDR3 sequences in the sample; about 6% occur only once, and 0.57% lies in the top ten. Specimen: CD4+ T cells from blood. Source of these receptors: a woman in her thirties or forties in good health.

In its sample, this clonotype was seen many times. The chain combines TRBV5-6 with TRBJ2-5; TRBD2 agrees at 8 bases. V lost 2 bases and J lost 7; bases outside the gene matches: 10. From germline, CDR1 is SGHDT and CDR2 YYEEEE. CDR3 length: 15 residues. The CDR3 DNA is TGTGCCAGCAGCTTCCGACGAGCGGGAGCTGGGACCCAGTACTTC. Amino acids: CASSFRRAGAGTQYF.

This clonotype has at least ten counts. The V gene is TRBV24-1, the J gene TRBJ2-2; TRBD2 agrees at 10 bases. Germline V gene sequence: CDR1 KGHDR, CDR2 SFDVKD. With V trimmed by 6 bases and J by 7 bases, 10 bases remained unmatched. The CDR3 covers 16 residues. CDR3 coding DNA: TGTGCCACCAGTAGCAGCGGGAGGGCCGTGGACGGGGAGCTGTTTTTT. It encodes CATSSSGRAVDGELFF.

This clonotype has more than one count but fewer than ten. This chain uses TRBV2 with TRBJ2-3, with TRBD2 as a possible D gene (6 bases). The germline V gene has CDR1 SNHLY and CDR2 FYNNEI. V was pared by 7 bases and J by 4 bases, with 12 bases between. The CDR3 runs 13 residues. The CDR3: CASKTGVADTQYF. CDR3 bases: TGTGCCAGCAAGACGGGAGTGGCAGATACGCAGTATTTT.

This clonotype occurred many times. CDR3 region: CSGLLSGSQGQYF. CDR3 nucleotide sequence: TGCAGTGGCCTTCTTAGCGGGAGTCAGGGGCAGTACTTC. The chain recombines TRBV20-1 with TRBJ2-7; 9 positions match TRBD2. J lost 9 bases, V lost 7 bases, and 13 bases had no gene match. The CDR3 contains 13 residues. CDR1 is DFQATT and CDR2 is SNEGSKA in the germline V gene (reference sequence).

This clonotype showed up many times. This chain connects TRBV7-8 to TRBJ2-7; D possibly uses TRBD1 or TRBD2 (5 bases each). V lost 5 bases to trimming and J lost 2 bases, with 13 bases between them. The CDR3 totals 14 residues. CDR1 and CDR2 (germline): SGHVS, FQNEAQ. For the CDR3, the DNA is TGTGCCAGCAGCCGGGACGGGCGAACCTACGAGCAGTACTTC. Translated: CASSRDGRTYEQYF.

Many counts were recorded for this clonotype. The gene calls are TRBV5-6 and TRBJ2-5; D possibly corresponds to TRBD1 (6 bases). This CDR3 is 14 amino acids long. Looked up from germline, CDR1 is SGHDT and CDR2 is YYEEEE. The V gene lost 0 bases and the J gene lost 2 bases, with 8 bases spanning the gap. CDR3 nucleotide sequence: TGTGCCAGCAGCTTGGCTCAGGGGCAAGAGACCCAGTACTTC. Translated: CASSLAQGQETQYF. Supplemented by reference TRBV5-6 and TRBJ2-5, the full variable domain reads DAGVTQSPTHLIKTRGQQVTLRCSPKSGHDTVSWYQQALGQGPQFIFQYYEEEERQRGNFPDRFSGHQFPNYSSELNVNALLLGDSALYLCASSLAQGQETQYFGPGTRLLVL.

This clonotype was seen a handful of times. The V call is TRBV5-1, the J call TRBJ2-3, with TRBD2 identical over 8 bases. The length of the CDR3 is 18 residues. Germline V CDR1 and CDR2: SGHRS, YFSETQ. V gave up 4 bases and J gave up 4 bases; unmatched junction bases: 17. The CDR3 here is CASSTQGAGANRADTQYF. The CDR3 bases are TGCGCCAGCAGCACCCAAGGAGCGGGAGCCAACCGGGCAGATACGCAGTATTTT.